What follows is one T cell receptor beta chain and its context. The record originates from a study of blood T cell repertoires in COVID-19. Seattle patients were enrolled while actively infected and followed longitudinally. Original analysis: Estimation of nucleated cell counts was performed using reference gene primer amplification. Profiled with immunoSEQ multiplex PCR; TCRdb holds only in-frame clones, not every one. V, J and clone size derive from that table, while D and trimming were established from the DNA sequence. Of roughly 260,000 clones in the sample, 88% are singletons; the top ten hold approximately 10%. The sequence was obtained from a woman in her twenties or thirties with COVID-19, enrolled during active disease. Sequenced: peripheral blood.

CDR3 region: CASSLASGVYNEQFF. DNA of the CDR3: TGTGCCAGCAGCTTAGCTAGCGGGGTCTACAATGAGCAGTTCTTC. The chain employs TRBV7-2 and TRBJ2-1; TRBD2 matches 8 bases. Germline V gives CDR1 SGHTA, CDR2 FQGNSA. The trim removed 0 bases at V and 3 bases at J, leaving 1 base unmatched. The length of the CDR3 is 15 residues. The full variable domain, rest sourced from reference TRBV7-2 and TRBJ2-1, is GAGVSQSPSNKVTEKGKDVELRCDPISGHTALYWYRQSLGQGLEFLIYFQGNSAPDKSGLPSDRFSAERTGGSVSTLTIQRTQQEDSAVYLCASSLASGVYNEQFFGPGTRLTVL.